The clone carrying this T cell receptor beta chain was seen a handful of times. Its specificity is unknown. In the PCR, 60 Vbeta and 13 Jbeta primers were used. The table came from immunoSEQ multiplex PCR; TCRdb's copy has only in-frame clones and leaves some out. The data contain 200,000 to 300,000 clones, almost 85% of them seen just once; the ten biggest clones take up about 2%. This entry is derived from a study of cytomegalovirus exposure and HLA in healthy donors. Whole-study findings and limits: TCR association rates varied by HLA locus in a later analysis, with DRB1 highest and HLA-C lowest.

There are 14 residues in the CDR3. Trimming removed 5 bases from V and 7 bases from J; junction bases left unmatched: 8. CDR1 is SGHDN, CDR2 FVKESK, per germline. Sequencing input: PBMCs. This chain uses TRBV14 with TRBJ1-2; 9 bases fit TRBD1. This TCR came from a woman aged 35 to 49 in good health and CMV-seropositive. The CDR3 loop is CASSYTGGAGGYTF. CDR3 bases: TGTGCCAGCAGCTATACAGGGGGCGCTGGTGGCTACACCTTC. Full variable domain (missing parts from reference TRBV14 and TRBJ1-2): EAGVTQFPSHSVIEKGQTVTLRCDPISGHDNLYWYRRVMGKEIKFLLHFVKESKQDESGMPNNRFLAERTGGTYSTLKVQPAELEDSGVYFCASSYTGGAGGYTFGSGTRLTVV.